These 27 T cell receptor beta chains were sequenced from one sample in a study of molecular identifiers for immune sequencing clone quantification. TCRdb re-called the PCR reads through MiXCR, storing one row per CDR3 protein. The repertoire holds roughly 630,000 distinct CDR3 sequences, about 25% seen once, with around 0.78% in the top ten. Sequenced material: naive CD8+ T cells from blood, with Jurkat cell RNA spiked in. Subset given: FACS-sorted CD8+CD4-CCR7+CD45RA+ naive T cells. Receptor source: a human donor in good health. Some libraries in this study had Jurkat cell RNA spiked in.

The chain recombines TRBV5-6 with TRBJ2-3; D is undetermined. Germline V gene sequence: CDR1 SGHDT, CDR2 YYEEEE. The CDR3 has 14 amino acids. Trimming removed 0 bases at V and 3 bases at J, with 8 bases between. This chain's CDR3 is CASSLEERTDTQYF. The CDR3 DNA reads TGTGCCAGCAGCTTGGAGGAGAGGACAGATACGCAGTATTTT.

The chain employs TRBV30 and TRBJ1-1; D uncertain. The germline V gene has CDR1 GTSNPN and CDR2 SVGIG (reference sequence). CDR3 length: 11 residues. The V end lost 0 bases, the J end lost 3 bases, and 2 bases lay between the germline ends. CDR3 sequence: CAWSVHTEAFF. CDR3 coding DNA: TGTGCCTGGAGTGTCCACACTGAAGCTTTCTTT.

This clonotype appeared many times. The chain recombines TRBV7-7 with TRBJ2-5; 7 positions agree with TRBD1. The J segment lost 2 bases and the V segment lost 0 bases, leaving 3 bases of the junction unmatched. This CDR3 has 15 residues. The germline gives CDR1 SSHAT, CDR2 FNYEAQ (reference sequence). Here the CDR3 DNA reads TGTGCCAGCAGCTTAGCGGACAGGCCGCAAGAGACCCAGTACTTC. It codes for CASSLADRPQETQYF.

This clonotype was detected only once. A much larger clone lies a single base off, so this may be a read error. The CDR3: CASSEGGAARQETQYF. The CDR3 DNA is TGTGCCAGCAGCGAAGGAGGGGCGGCCCGTCAAGAGACCCAGTACTTC. The rearrangement joins TRBV7-3 to TRBJ2-5, with D perhaps matching TRBD2 (6 bases). CDR3 length: 16 amino acids. Trimming took off 5 bases at V and 2 bases at J, with 18 bases between the two ends. Per germline, CDR1 SGHTA and CDR2 FQGTGA. The whole variable domain, remainder taken from reference TRBV7-3 and TRBJ2-5, is GAGVSQTPSNKVTEKGKYVELRCDPISGHTALYWYRQSLGQGPEFLIYFQGTGAADDSGLPNDRFFAVRPEGSVSTLKIQRTERGDSAVYLCASSEGGAARQETQYFGPGTRLLVL.

The CDR3 here is CAWSPAGATDTQYF. The DNA for the CDR3 is TGTGCCTGGAGTCCTGCCGGGGCCACAGATACGCAGTATTTT. The chain employs TRBV30 and TRBJ2-3; D might be TRBD1 or TRBD2, each matching 5 bases. V was pared by 2 bases and J by 2 bases, with 11 bases between. CDR1 is GTSNPN, CDR2 SVGIG, per germline (reference sequence). The CDR3 is made up of 14 amino acids.

V gene TRBV7-9 combines with J gene TRBJ2-7; 9 bases line up with TRBD2. After removal of 3 bases from V and 3 bases from J, the junction contained 6 bases not matched to a gene. This CDR3 has 15 amino acids. Germline CDR1 is SEHNR and CDR2 is FQNEAQ (reference sequence). The DNA for the CDR3 is TGTGCCAGCAGCTTCCCACGACTAGCGGTCTACGAGCAGTACTTC. As protein: CASSFPRLAVYEQYF.

CDR3 loop: CASISIPHDVNTEAFF. CDR3 bases: TGTGCCAGCATCTCTATCCCTCACGATGTGAACACTGAAGCTTTCTTT. The rearrangement joins TRBV5-5 to TRBJ1-1; D not certain. Trimming shortened V by 6 bases and J by 0 bases, and 18 bases separated the two germline ends. The CDR3 runs 16 residues. Germline CDR1 reads SGHKS; CDR2 reads YYEKEE (reference sequence).

This clonotype was recorded a few times. The gene calls are TRBV7-9 and TRBJ2-7; 7 bases are shared with TRBD1. In germline, CDR1 is SEHNR, CDR2 FQNEAQ (reference sequence). After removal of 4 bases from V and 2 bases from J, the junction contained 11 bases not matched to a gene. The length of the CDR3 is 16 residues. The CDR3 spells CASSSPPRQGTYEQYF. The CDR3 DNA follows: TGTGCCAGCAGCTCCCCCCCCAGACAGGGAACCTACGAGCAGTACTTC.

In this sample, this clonotype turned up a few times. The CDR3 carries no conserved terminal phenylalanine or tryptophan, so it likely arises from a read error. This sequence joins TRBV28 and TRBJ1-2; tentative D call: TRBD1 (5 bases). This CDR3 contains 13 residues. V was clipped by 5 bases and J by 7 bases, with 14 bases between them. Germline lookup yields CDR1 MDHEN and CDR2 SYDVKM. CDR3 loop: CASSPGRTFGYTL. The CDR3 DNA sequence: TGTGCCAGCAGTCCGGGACGTACGTTTGGCTACACCTTA.

Only a few counts were recorded for this clonotype. The gene calls are TRBV11-2 and TRBJ2-7; TRBD2 agrees at 10 bases. This CDR3 has 16 amino acids. V was clipped by 5 bases and J by 2 bases; unmatched bases: 9. Germline assignment: CDR1 SGHAT and CDR2 FQNNGV. CDR3 nucleotides: TGTGCCAGCAGCACGCCTCTAGCGGGGGTTCCCTACGAGCAGTACTTC. It codes for CASSTPLAGVPYEQYF.

The chain joins TRBV6-5 to TRBJ2-1, with 12 bases fitting TRBD2. V trimming: 2 bases; J trimming: 0 bases; junction bases outside the gene matches: 5. The CDR3 spans 18 residues. Germline V gene data show CDR1 as MNHEY and CDR2 as SVGAGI. The CDR3 reads CASSYQGLAGSSYNEQFF. The DNA of the CDR3 is TGTGCCAGCAGTTACCAAGGACTAGCGGGAAGCTCCTACAATGAGCAGTTCTTC.

This clonotype appeared a few times. The rearrangement uses TRBV14 and TRBJ2-1; possible D gene TRBD2, 5 bases. V was clipped by 1 base and J by 5 bases, with 9 bases between them. The CDR3 is 14 amino acids. Germline CDR1 SGHDN, CDR2 FVKESK. The CDR3 DNA sequence: TGTGCCAGCAGCCAAGGGGGAGTAGACAATGAGCAGTTCTTC. This translates into CASSQGGVDNEQFF.

This clonotype was detected ten times or more. The chain uses TRBV20-1 and TRBJ1-4; 10 nucleotides agree with TRBD1. The CDR3 length is 16 residues. Germline values: CDR1 DFQATT, CDR2 SNEGSKA (reference sequence). Trimming at V came to 2 bases and at J to 4 bases, leaving 7 bases not matched to a gene. The CDR3 nucleotides read TGCAGTGCTAGACGGACAGGGGGTAAAGTTAATGAAAAACTGTTTTTT. It codes for CSARRTGGKVNEKLFF.

This clonotype was counted at least ten times. The chain uses TRBV4-3 and TRBJ2-7, with TRBD1 matching over 9 bases. The germline gives CDR1 LGHNA, CDR2 YSLEER. V trimming: 0 bases; J trimming: 5 bases; junction bases outside the gene matches: 8. There are 16 residues in the CDR3. Here the CDR3 reads CASSQDMTTGGHEQYF. The CDR3 DNA reads TGCGCCAGCAGCCAAGATATGACGACAGGGGGGCACGAGCAGTACTTC.

This clonotype has ten or more counts. The chain is built from TRBV5-8 and TRBJ1-1, with 8 bases that match TRBD1. This CDR3 comprises 15 residues. Looked up from germline, CDR1 is SGHTS and CDR2 is YDEGEE. V dropped 4 bases and J dropped 5; count of bases not matched to a gene: 10. CDR3 sequence (DNA): TGTGCCAGCAGCCGAGGACAGGGTTGGGAAACTGAAGCTTTCTTT. Its protein product is CASSRGQGWETEAFF.

This clonotype has ten or more counts. This chain links TRBV27 with TRBJ1-2; 7 nucleotides agree with TRBD1. V lost 6 bases, J lost 3 bases, and 7 bases stayed unmatched. The germline gives CDR1 MNHEY, CDR2 SMNVEV (reference sequence). The CDR3 contains 14 residues. CDR3 sequence reads: CASRVGQAYYGYTF. In DNA form, the CDR3 reads TGTGCCAGCAGGGTCGGACAGGCCTACTATGGCTACACCTTC.

This clonotype was seen ten or more times. The V gene is TRBV7-9, the J gene TRBJ2-3; D may be TRBD1 (5 bases). This CDR3 contains 15 residues. The germline gives CDR1 SEHNR, CDR2 FQNEAQ (reference sequence). V lost 3 bases and J 2 bases, leaving 12 bases between the germline ends. The CDR3 nucleotides are TGTGCCAGCAGCTTCGTTACAGGAATCACAGATACGCAGTATTTT. As protein: CASSFVTGITDTQYF. Based on the CDR3 plus reference TRBV7-9 and TRBJ2-3, the full variable domain is DTGVSQNPRHKITKRGQNVTFRCDPISEHNRLYWYRQTLGQGPEFLTYFQNEAQLEKSRLLSDRFSAERPKGSFSTLEIQRTEQGDSAMYLCASSFVTGITDTQYFGPGTRLTVL.

The chain has TRBV20-1 and TRBJ1-2, with TRBD1 as a possible D gene (5 bases). With 0 bases removed from V and 3 bases from J, the gap between germline ends came to 20 bases. CDR3 length equals 17 residues. The germline CDR1 and CDR2 sequences are DFQATT and SNEGSKA (reference sequence). CDR3 in amino acids: CSARDPDSRGFDYGYTF. In DNA form, the CDR3 reads TGCAGTGCTAGAGATCCCGATAGTAGGGGATTCGACTATGGCTACACCTTC.

The chain joins TRBV7-3 to TRBJ2-7; D perhaps matches TRBD1 (6 bases). Trimming took 5 bases from V and 5 from J, leaving 13 bases between them. Germline V gene sequence: CDR1 SGHTA, CDR2 FQGTGA. The CDR3 length is 13 residues. The CDR3 reads CASSTTQGNEQYF. The DNA for the CDR3 is TGTGCCAGCAGCACAACACAGGGTAACGAGCAGTACTTC.

This clonotype was recorded many times. This chain links TRBV12-3 or TRBV12-4 with TRBJ1-1; D unresolved. Between the trimmed V and J ends, which lost 4 bases and 4 bases, there was a span of 19 bases. This CDR3 region has 16 residues. CDR3 residues: CASSSDAGYAGTEAFF. The CDR3 DNA follows: TGTGCCAGCAGTTCGGACGCCGGGTACGCGGGCACTGAAGCTTTCTTT.

This clonotype was counted a few times. J is TRBJ2-1 and V is TRBV3-1; 10 positions agree with TRBD1. V was clipped by 0 bases and J by 4 bases; unmatched bases: 6. The length of the CDR3 is 17 residues. Germline V lookup: CDR1 LGHDT, CDR2 YNNKEL (reference sequence). CDR3 DNA: TGTGCCAGCAGCCAAGATTTGACAGGGGGCGCGTACAATGAGCAGTTCTTC. It codes for CASSQDLTGGAYNEQFF.

This clonotype was found many times. In nucleotides, the CDR3 is TGTGCCAGCAGCTTAGTGGCTGGGGAGCAGTACTTC. Its translation is CASSLVAGEQYF. J is TRBJ2-7 and V is TRBV7-9; D ambiguous. Germline V gene sequence: CDR1 SEHNR, CDR2 FQNEAQ (reference sequence). The CDR3 is 12 amino acids. V lost 1 base and J lost 7, with 8 bases in between.

Note on this clonotype: A clone one base away is much larger, so this may be a read error. The V gene is TRBV7-9, the J gene TRBJ2-5, with D maybe TRBD2 (5 bases). Germline loops: CDR1 SEHNR, CDR2 FQNEAQ (reference sequence). The CDR3 has 14 residues. CDR3 DNA sequence: TGTGCCAGCAGCCCCGTCGGGATTTTAGAGACCCGGTACTTC. Its translation: CASSPVGILETRYF.

A word on this clonotype: A single base separates this from a much larger clone, so it may be a read error. This chain joins TRBV9 and TRBJ2-3; D is possibly TRBD2 (6 bases). Per the germline V gene, CDR1 is SGDLS and CDR2 is YYNGEE. The CDR3 spans 16 residues. The CDR3 is CASSVAGGISTETQYF. The CDR3 region has the DNA TGTGCCAGCAGCGTAGCAGGCGGGATTAGCACAGAAACGCAGTATTTT.

In this sample, this clonotype turned up many times. V gene TRBV20-1 combines with J gene TRBJ1-1; D call uncertain. Trimming stripped 4 bases from V and 0 bases from J, with 9 bases between. This CDR3 region has 13 residues. Germline CDR1 is DFQATT and CDR2 is SNEGSKA (reference sequence). CDR3 in amino acids: CSANKRLNTEAFF. The DNA of the CDR3 is TGCAGTGCTAATAAAAGGTTGAACACTGAAGCTTTCTTT.

A word on this clonotype: One junction end does not reproduce the germline sequence, and a read error may be involved. The rearrangement links TRBV7-8 to TRBJ2-7, with TRBD1 as a possible D gene (5 bases). The length of the CDR3 is 11 residues. Germline-derived CDR1 and CDR2 are SGHVS and FQNEAQ. This chain's CDR3 is CACSSRDEQYF. In DNA form, the CDR3 reads TGTGCCTGCAGCTCCAGGGACGAGCAGTACTTC. Based on the CDR3 plus reference TRBV7-8 and TRBJ2-7, the full variable domain is GAGVSQSPRYKVAKRGQDVALRCDPISGHVSLFWYQQALGQGPEFLTYFQNEAQLDKSGLPSDRFFAERPEGSVSTLKIQRTQQEDSAVYLCACSSRDEQYFGPGTRLTVT.

This clonotype was seen many times. V usage is TRBV4-1 and J usage is TRBJ1-3; D ambiguous. CDR3 length: 17 amino acids. CDR1 and CDR2 (germline): MGHRA, YSYEKL. The V end lost 1 base, the J end lost 0 bases, and 13 bases lay between the germline ends. CDR3 loop: CASSQVYGISSGNTIYF. The DNA of the CDR3 is TGCGCCAGCAGCCAAGTCTATGGGATCAGCTCTGGAAACACCATATATTTT.